This TCR beta chain was profiled in a study of T cells in Graves' hyperthyroidism and ophthalmopathy. Points from the study as a whole: Most thyroid clonotypes with frequency above 0.001 were detected in blood.

The TCR beta CDR3 regions underwent amplification using RNA transcripts as the source. Using the HTBI primer set, a first-round RT-PCR was run on the TCR CDR3. TCRdb reprocessed the multiplex PCR reads via MiXCR and lists one record per CDR3 protein. The sample yields hundreds of thousands of distinct CDR3 sequences, around 13% seen once. This clonotype has ten or more counts. Antigen: not known. The TCR was taken from a woman aged 18-29 years with Graves' hyperthyroidism. Sequenced: blood.

CDR3 sequence (DNA): TGTGCCAGCAGTCCACCGAGTCAGAGAGAGACCCAGTACTTC. Translation gives CASSPPSQRETQYF. V usage is TRBV28 and J usage is TRBJ2-5; D is unclear. This CDR3 has 14 amino acids. Per the germline V gene, CDR1 is MDHEN and CDR2 is SYDVKM. With 5 bases removed from V and 4 bases from J, the gap between germline ends came to 14 bases.